The 13 T cell receptor beta chains below come from one sample, sequenced in a study of beta chain features in type 1 diabetes. The investigators reverse transcribed all of the isolated RNA, so they sequenced expressed TCRB transcripts. Generated by immunoSEQ multiplex PCR, the TCRdb table keeps only in-frame clones and is missing some. The table lists 250,000 or so clones, 25% to 30% of them singletons. The sequenced sample consisted of central memory CD4+ T cells from blood. All receptors come from a man aged 25-45 years in good health.

This clone was observed a few times. CDR3 DNA: TGTGCCAGCAGCCGTGGAATAGCCAAAAACATTCAGTACTTC. It specifies CASSRGIAKNIQYF. This chain links TRBV13 with TRBJ2-4; D is undetermined. Germline values: CDR1 PRHDT, CDR2 FYEKMQ (reference sequence). The CDR3 runs 14 residues. V was clipped by 5 bases and J by 0 bases, with 8 bases between them.

This clone has only a few counts. The chain uses TRBV7-2 and TRBJ2-3, with D hard to call. V lost 3 bases and J lost 0, with 16 bases in between. The CDR3 has 17 amino acids. In germline, CDR1 is SGHTA, CDR2 FQGNSA. The CDR3: CASSLRASQASTDTQYF. The CDR3 DNA reads TGTGCCAGCAGCTTGAGAGCTTCGCAAGCTAGCACAGATACGCAGTATTTT.

The chain couples TRBV12-5 to TRBJ2-3; possibly TRBD2 for D (5 bases). Germline V CDR1 and CDR2: LGHNT, FRNRAP. The germline V and J ends were trimmed by 6 bases and 6 bases, with 16 bases remaining between them. The CDR3 extends over 14 amino acids. The CDR3 sequence is CASGLGLFPDTQYF. The CDR3 region has the DNA TGTGCTAGTGGCCTCGGACTTTTTCCTGATACGCAGTATTTT.

The V and J genes are TRBV10-3 and TRBJ2-1; possible D gene TRBD2, 6 bases. Per the germline V gene, CDR1 is ENHRY and CDR2 is SYGVKD. Trimming stripped 2 bases from V and 4 bases from J, with 9 bases between. The CDR3 spans 14 residues. The CDR3, as DNA: TGTGCCATCAGTGAGGATAGCGGTTACAATGAGCAGTTCTTC. Translating gives CAISEDSGYNEQFF.

This clone appeared many times. Other nucleotide sequences in the sample specify the same CDR3. The chain couples TRBV6-6 to TRBJ2-5, with D perhaps TRBD1 (6 bases). Germline V gene lookup returns CDR1 MNHNY and CDR2 SVGAGI (reference sequence). The length of the CDR3 is 14 residues. Trimming took 0 bases from V and 3 from J, leaving 8 bases between them. The CDR3 DNA reads as TGTGCCAGCAGTTACTCGAACAGGGAAGAGACCCAGTACTTC. This translates into CASSYSNREETQYF.

This clone was found a few times. V is TRBV30 and J is TRBJ2-5; D may be TRBD1 (6 bases). Per germline, CDR1 GTSNPN and CDR2 SVGIG (reference sequence). This CDR3 spans 14 amino acids. V dropped 1 base and J dropped 4 bases, with 13 bases sitting between them. CDR3 bases: TGTGCCTGGAGTGGAGGGGGAACTCGAGAGACCCAGTACTTC. It translates to CAWSGGGTRETQYF.

The chain has TRBV30 and TRBJ1-5; D is unclear. The CDR3 covers 11 residues. The germline gives CDR1 GTSNPN, CDR2 SVGIG (reference sequence). Trimming took off 3 bases at V and 7 bases at J, with 7 bases between the two ends. This CDR3 reads CAWRHPQPQHF. The CDR3 DNA is TGTGCCTGGAGGCATCCCCAGCCCCAGCATTTT.

This chain connects TRBV5-1 to TRBJ1-5; 7 bases align to TRBD1. Germline V gives CDR1 SGHRS, CDR2 YFSETQ. CDR3 length: 15 residues. V lost 0 bases, J lost 6 bases, and 6 bases stayed unmatched. The CDR3 region has the DNA TGCGCCAGCAGCTTGGATACAGGGGAGGGTCAGCCCCAGCATTTT. It codes for CASSLDTGEGQPQHF.

The chain recombines TRBV5-6 with TRBJ2-1; 7 bases line up with TRBD2. Looked up from germline, CDR1 is SGHDT and CDR2 is YYEEEE. Unmatched junction bases numbered 19, after V lost 4 bases and J lost 9 bases. The CDR3 contains 17 residues. In DNA form, the CDR3 reads TGTGCCAGCAGCCGATGGCGGGGGACCCAGCCGAACGGTGAGCAGTTCTTC. Translating gives CASSRWRGTQPNGEQFF.

This clone was seen at least ten times. The gene calls are TRBV13 and TRBJ2-1; a possible D gene is TRBD1 (6 bases). V lost 3 bases and J lost 4, with 13 bases in between. In germline, CDR1 is PRHDT, CDR2 FYEKMQ (reference sequence). The length of the CDR3 is 15 residues. The CDR3 DNA reads as TGTGCCAGCAGCTTTTACAGGGTTCAGTACAATGAGCAGTTCTTC. Amino acid sequence: CASSFYRVQYNEQFF. Filled out from reference TRBV13 and TRBJ2-1, the complete variable domain reads AAGVIQSPRHLIKEKRETATLKCYPIPRHDTVYWYQQGPGQDPQFLISFYEKMQSDKGSIPDRFSAQQFSDYHSELNMSSLELGDSALYFCASSFYRVQYNEQFFGPGTRLTVL.

This chain joins TRBV4-1 and TRBJ2-1; 11 bases match TRBD2. CDR1 is MGHRA, CDR2 YSYEKL, per germline. J lost 5 bases, V lost 1 base, and 4 bases had no gene match. The CDR3 extends over 16 amino acids. The CDR3 protein is CASSQVGLAGHNEQFF. For the CDR3, the DNA is TGCGCCAGCAGCCAAGTTGGACTAGCGGGTCACAATGAGCAGTTCTTC.

The V gene is TRBV11-2, the J gene TRBJ1-2; D call uncertain. Between the trimmed V and J ends, which lost 5 bases and 0 bases, there was a span of 7 bases. The CDR3 sequence is 13 residues long. Germline-derived CDR1 and CDR2 are SGHAT and FQNNGV. CDR3: CASSPDTNYGYTF. The CDR3 bases are TGTGCCAGCAGCCCAGACACTAACTATGGCTACACCTTC.

CDR3 residues: CASSPIAGVAYNEQFF. The CDR3 coding sequence is TGTGCCAGCAGCCCCATAGCGGGAGTGGCGTACAATGAGCAGTTCTTC. This chain connects TRBV7-2 to TRBJ2-1; TRBD2 matches 9 bases. CDR3 length: 16 residues. CDR1 SGHTA and CDR2 FQGNSA come from the germline V gene. V was pared by 5 bases and J by 4 bases, with 9 bases of the junction left unmatched.